These T cell receptor beta chains were read from a single sample in a study of shared clonotypes between healthy human individuals. TCRdb's table, derived via immunoSEQ multiplex PCR, lists solely in-frame clones and lacks some. The sample has about 1.1 million clones; roughly 80% are singletons. The sequencing input was memory CD4+ T cells from PBMCs. The receptors were sampled from a young man in good health. Some clones in this sample may be carry-over from other donors' samples. Each CDR3 is given with its conserved first and last residue. D genes are given only for firm matches. Size values are once, few and many counts, or a class for expanded clones, and some rows have none.

D gene: .
J gene: TRBJ1-4
V gene: TRBV5-1
clone size: .
CDR3 protein: CASSNGGSNEKLFF
CDR3 DNA: TGCGCCAGCAGCAATGGGGGGTCTAATGAAAAACTGTTTTTT

D gene: .
J gene: TRBJ2-7
V gene: TRBV30
clone size: .
CDR3 protein: CAWSLTGYEQYF
CDR3 DNA: TGTGCCTGGAGTCTCACAGGGTACGAGCAGTACTTC

D gene: .
J gene: TRBJ2-7
V gene: TRBV7-9
clone size: few
CDR3 protein: CASSPLDSYEQYF
CDR3 DNA: TGTGCCAGCAGCCCCTTAGACTCCTACGAGCAGTACTTC

D gene: TRBD2
J gene: TRBJ2-5
V gene: TRBV5-4
clone size: .
CDR3 protein: CASSLGGSGSRETQYF
CDR3 DNA: TGTGCCAGCAGCTTGGGGGGGAGCGGGAGCAGGGAGACCCAGTACTTC

D gene: .
J gene: TRBJ2-5
V gene: TRBV5-1
clone size: .
CDR3 protein: CASSSSGKGETQYF
CDR3 DNA: TGCGCCAGCAGCTCGTCGGGGAAGGGAGAGACCCAGTACTTC

D gene: .
J gene: TRBJ2-3
V gene: TRBV19
clone size: .
CDR3 protein: CASSILTDTDTQYF
CDR3 DNA: TGTGCCAGTAGTATTCTTACCGACACAGATACGCAGTATTTT

D gene: TRBD2
J gene: TRBJ2-3
V gene: TRBV5-4
clone size: .
CDR3 protein: CASKLGGGGNTDTQYF
CDR3 DNA: TGTGCCAGCAAGCTCGGCGGGGGGGGAAACACAGATACGCAGTATTTT

D gene: TRBD2
J gene: TRBJ2-3
V gene: TRBV15
clone size: few
CDR3 protein: CATSRIWAGGPTDTQYF
CDR3 DNA: TGTGCCACCAGCAGAATTTGGGCGGGAGGGCCCACAGATACGCAGTATTTT

D gene: .
J gene: TRBJ2-1
V gene: TRBV29-1
clone size: .
CDR3 protein: CTTDGVYNEQFF
CDR3 DNA: TGCACGACTGACGGGGTCTACAATGAGCAGTTCTTC

D gene: TRBD2
J gene: TRBJ2-7
V gene: TRBV5-4
clone size: .
CDR3 protein: CASSFGGRSGEQYF
CDR3 DNA: TGTGCCAGCAGCTTTGGCGGGAGGTCGGGGGAGCAGTACTTC

D gene: TRBD2
J gene: TRBJ2-5
V gene: TRBV5-4
clone size: .
CDR3 protein: CASSRLGGSETQYF
CDR3 DNA: TGTGCCAGCAGCCGCCTCGGGGGGAGCGAGACCCAGTACTTC

D gene: TRBD1
J gene: TRBJ2-3
V gene: TRBV28
clone size: .
CDR3 protein: CASRPTGSPDTQYF
CDR3 DNA: TGTGCCAGCAGACCGACAGGGTCCCCAGATACGCAGTATTTT

D gene: .
J gene: TRBJ2-4
V gene: TRBV9
clone size: .
CDR3 protein: CASSTTLASGGNIQYF
CDR3 DNA: TGTGCCAGCAGCACAACGCTTGCGTCAGGTGGAAACATTCAGTACTTC

D gene: .
J gene: TRBJ1-2
V gene: TRBV28
clone size: .
CDR3 protein: CASSFAGTVAYGYTF
CDR3 DNA: TGTGCCAGCAGTTTTGCAGGAACTGTGGCCTATGGCTACACCTTC

D gene: .
J gene: TRBJ2-2
V gene: TRBV7-9
clone size: .
CDR3 protein: CASSLATDPGELFF
CDR3 DNA: TGTGCCAGCAGCTTAGCGACGGACCCCGGGGAGCTGTTTTTT

D gene: .
J gene: TRBJ1-2
V gene: TRBV28
clone size: .
CDR3 protein: CASNPPGAQGYGYTF
CDR3 DNA: TGTGCCAGCAACCCCCCGGGGGCTCAGGGCTATGGCTACACCTTC

D gene: .
J gene: TRBJ2-3
V gene: TRBV28
clone size: .
CDR3 protein: CASSLSQGYTDTQYF
CDR3 DNA: TGTGCCAGCAGTTTGAGCCAGGGTTACACAGATACGCAGTATTTT

D gene: .
J gene: TRBJ1-4
V gene: TRBV28
clone size: .
CDR3 protein: CASSLTGRGNEKLFF
CDR3 DNA: TGTGCCAGCAGTTTAACTGGCAGGGGAAATGAAAAACTGTTTTTT

D gene: .
J gene: TRBJ2-7
V gene: TRBV28
clone size: .
CDR3 protein: CASSFEGRFPGYEQYF
CDR3 DNA: TGTGCCAGCAGTTTTGAGGGACGGTTCCCAGGGTACGAGCAGTACTTC

D gene: .
J gene: TRBJ1-1
V gene: TRBV28
clone size: .
CDR3 protein: CASSITGHARGAFF
CDR3 DNA: TGTGCCAGCAGTATTACCGGCCATGCACGGGGGGCTTTCTTT

D gene: .
J gene: TRBJ2-1
V gene: TRBV18
clone size: once
CDR3 protein: CASSQMYNEQFF
CDR3 DNA: TGTGCCAGCTCACAAATGTACAATGAGCAGTTCTTC

D gene: .
J gene: TRBJ2-5
V gene: TRBV6-5
clone size: .
CDR3 protein: CASSWGDRTQYF
CDR3 DNA: TGTGCCAGCAGTTGGGGTGATCGGACCCAGTACTTC

D gene: TRBD2
J gene: TRBJ2-3
V gene: TRBV2
clone size: .
CDR3 protein: CASSELAGGGTDTQYF
CDR3 DNA: TGTGCCAGCAGTGAACTAGCGGGAGGGGGAACAGATACGCAGTATTTT

D gene: .
J gene: TRBJ1-5
V gene: TRBV28
clone size: .
CDR3 protein: CASSFSPFGGGVNQPQHF
CDR3 DNA: TGTGCCAGCAGTTTTTCCCCCTTTGGGGGGGGCGTGAATCAGCCCCAGCATTTT

D gene: .
J gene: TRBJ2-7
V gene: TRBV6-5
clone size: .
CDR3 protein: CASSYYSGEQYF
CDR3 DNA: TGTGCCAGCAGTTATTACTCAGGGGAGCAGTACTTC

D gene: .
J gene: TRBJ1-2
V gene: TRBV6-6
clone size: .
CDR3 protein: CASSYPTASYGYTF
CDR3 DNA: TGTGCCAGCAGTTACCCAACAGCTAGCTATGGCTACACCTTC

D gene: .
J gene: TRBJ2-3
V gene: TRBV19
clone size: few
CDR3 protein: CASKDSSTDTQYF
CDR3 DNA: TGTGCCAGTAAAGACAGTAGCACAGATACGCAGTATTTT

D gene: TRBD2
J gene: TRBJ2-5
V gene: TRBV5-1
clone size: .
CDR3 protein: CASSLAKRLAPETQYF
CDR3 DNA: TGCGCCAGCAGCTTGGCCAAACGACTAGCCCCAGAGACCCAGTACTTC

D gene: .
J gene: TRBJ2-3
V gene: TRBV20-1
clone size: once
CDR3 protein: CSARPWDTQYF
CDR3 DNA: TGCAGTGCTAGACCCTGGGATACGCAGTATTTT

D gene: TRBD1
J gene: TRBJ2-2
V gene: TRBV28
clone size: .
CDR3 protein: CASRQGAGTGELFF
CDR3 DNA: TGTGCCAGCAGACAGGGGGCGGGCACCGGGGAGCTGTTTTTT

D gene: .
J gene: TRBJ2-1
V gene: TRBV4-2
clone size: few
CDR3 protein: CASSQGGSYNEQFF
CDR3 DNA: TGTGCCAGCAGCCAAGGGGGCTCCTACAATGAGCAGTTCTTC

D gene: .
J gene: TRBJ2-7
V gene: TRBV5-1
clone size: .
CDR3 protein: CASSLLQPGDEQYF
CDR3 DNA: TGCGCCAGCAGCTTATTACAGCCAGGGGACGAGCAGTACTTC

D gene: .
J gene: TRBJ2-3
V gene: TRBV7-9
clone size: .
CDR3 protein: CASSLPMSTDTQYF
CDR3 DNA: TGTGCCAGCAGCCTCCCGATGAGCACAGATACGCAGTATTTT

D gene: .
J gene: TRBJ1-5
V gene: TRBV7-2
clone size: .
CDR3 protein: CASSPQGDQPQHF
CDR3 DNA: TGTGCCAGCAGCCCTCAAGGGGATCAGCCCCAGCATTTT

D gene: .
J gene: TRBJ1-1
V gene: TRBV10-3
clone size: once
CDR3 protein: CAISGRYTGTEAFF
CDR3 DNA: TGTGCCATTTCAGGGCGATACACTGGGACTGAAGCTTTCTTT

D gene: TRBD2
J gene: TRBJ2-3
V gene: TRBV5-8
clone size: .
CDR3 protein: CASSQGTSGRGRTDTQYF
CDR3 DNA: TGTGCCAGCAGCCAGGGGACTAGCGGGAGAGGTCGCACAGATACGCAGTATTTC

D gene: .
J gene: TRBJ2-7
V gene: TRBV4-1
clone size: .
CDR3 protein: CASSPGLLQTYEQYF
CDR3 DNA: TGCGCCAGCAGCCCAGGCTTGCTACAGACCTACGAGCAGTACTTC

D gene: .
J gene: TRBJ2-7
V gene: TRBV9
clone size: .
CDR3 protein: CASSAGRSSYEQYF
CDR3 DNA: TGTGCCAGCAGCGCCGGACGGAGCTCCTACGAGCAGTACTTC

D gene: .
J gene: TRBJ1-2
V gene: TRBV5-1
clone size: few
CDR3 protein: CASSPDSPDYGYTF
CDR3 DNA: TGCGCCAGCAGCCCCGACAGCCCCGATTATGGCTACACCTTC

D gene: TRBD1
J gene: TRBJ1-4
V gene: TRBV5-1
clone size: .
CDR3 protein: CASSLGQGATNEKLFF
CDR3 DNA: TGCGCCAGCAGTTTGGGACAGGGGGCAACTAATGAAAAACTGTTTTTT

D gene: .
J gene: TRBJ1-4
V gene: TRBV18
clone size: .
CDR3 protein: CASSPPDRRNEKLFF
CDR3 DNA: TGTGCCAGCTCACCACCCGACAGGAGGAATGAAAAACTGTTTTTT

D gene: TRBD1
J gene: TRBJ1-1
V gene: TRBV6-1
clone size: .
CDR3 protein: CASSTSRTGALEAFF
CDR3 DNA: TGTGCCAGCAGTACCTCGAGGACAGGCGCCTTGGAAGCTTTCTTT

D gene: TRBD1
J gene: TRBJ2-7
V gene: TRBV4-1
clone size: .
CDR3 protein: CASSQDGQGGSYEQYF
CDR3 DNA: TGCGCCAGCAGCCAAGATGGACAGGGGGGCTCCTACGAGCAGTACTTC

D gene: TRBD1
J gene: TRBJ1-1
V gene: TRBV11-2
clone size: .
CDR3 protein: CASSPRTGAGNTEAFF
CDR3 DNA: TGTGCCAGCAGCCCACGGACAGGGGCGGGGAACACTGAAGCTTTCTTT

D gene: TRBD1
J gene: TRBJ1-2
V gene: TRBV6-5
clone size: few
CDR3 protein: CASRKGQNYGYTF
CDR3 DNA: TGTGCCAGCCGGAAGGGACAGAACTATGGCTACACCTTC

D gene: .
J gene: TRBJ1-5
V gene: TRBV13
clone size: once
CDR3 protein: CASSLGASPQHF
CDR3 DNA: TGTGCCAGCAGCTTAGGGGCGTCGCCCCAGCATTTT

D gene: .
J gene: TRBJ1-5
V gene: TRBV15
clone size: .
CDR3 protein: CATSNRVLNQPQHF
CDR3 DNA: TGTGCCACCAGCAATCGGGTTCTCAATCAGCCCCAGCATTTT

D gene: .
J gene: TRBJ2-5
V gene: TRBV2
clone size: .
CDR3 protein: CASSDGGRLLQETQYF
CDR3 DNA: TGTGCCAGCAGTGATGGGGGACGGCTGCTCCAAGAGACCCAGTACTTC

D gene: .
J gene: TRBJ2-1
V gene: TRBV7-2
clone size: .
CDR3 protein: CASSLVGYNEQFF
CDR3 DNA: TGTGCCAGCAGCTTAGTAGGGTACAATGAGCAGTTCTTC

D gene: .
J gene: TRBJ2-3
V gene: TRBV5-6
clone size: once
CDR3 protein: CASSLVGLASTDTQYF
CDR3 DNA: TGTGCCAGCAGCTTGGTCGGGCTAGCGAGCACAGATACGCAGTATTTT

D gene: .
J gene: TRBJ2-7
V gene: TRBV5-6
clone size: .
CDR3 protein: CASSLGGAPPYEQYF
CDR3 DNA: TGTGCCAGCAGCTTGGGAGGGGCCCCTCCCTACGAGCAGTACTTC

D gene: TRBD2
J gene: TRBJ2-5
V gene: TRBV10-1
clone size: .
CDR3 protein: CASSASGTSETQYF
CDR3 DNA: TGCGCCAGCAGTGCCAGCGGGACTTCAGAGACCCAGTACTTC

D gene: TRBD2
J gene: TRBJ2-1
V gene: TRBV18
clone size: .
CDR3 protein: CASSPRGLKGDEQFF
CDR3 DNA: TGTGCCAGCTCACCAAGGGGACTAAAAGGAGATGAGCAGTTCTTC

D gene: .
J gene: TRBJ2-5
V gene: TRBV7-2
clone size: .
CDR3 protein: CASSLLRQETQYF
CDR3 DNA: TGTGCCAGCAGCTTGCTAAGACAAGAGACCCAGTACTTC

D gene: .
J gene: TRBJ2-2
V gene: TRBV11-1
clone size: once
CDR3 protein: CASSSEGTGELFF
CDR3 DNA: TGTGCCAGCAGCTCAGAGGGCACCGGGGAGCTGTTTTTT

D gene: .
J gene: TRBJ1-1
V gene: TRBV4-2
clone size: .
CDR3 protein: CASSQDLASNTEAFF
CDR3 DNA: TGTGCCAGCAGCCAAGATCTGGCTTCGAACACTGAAGCTTTCTTT